These 2 T cell receptor beta chains originate from one sample sequenced in a study of blood T cell repertoires in COVID-19. Profiling relied on immunoSEQ multiplex PCR, and the TCRdb table lists in-frame clones only, not all of them. The sample comprises about 49,000 clones, approximately 80% of which are singletons, and about 39% rests with the top ten. Sequencing was performed on peripheral blood. The receptors come from a man in his 70s with active or convalescent COVID-19.

The gene calls are TRBV19 and TRBJ1-6, with D maybe TRBD1 (6 bases). Trimming shortened V by 5 bases and J by 7 bases, and 9 bases separated the two germline ends. Germline CDR1 LNHDA, CDR2 SQIVND (reference sequence). This CDR3 has 13 residues. The CDR3 coding sequence is TGTGCCAGTAGTGGGACACAGAATTCACCCCTCCACTTT. Protein sequence: CASSGTQNSPLHF.

This chain uses TRBV29-1 with TRBJ2-3, with TRBD2 as a possible D gene (5 bases). Germline CDR1 and CDR2: SQVTM and ANQGSEA. The ends were cut back, 4 bases at V and 2 bases at J, with 13 bases in the middle. This CDR3 contains 14 residues. CDR3 region: CSVAASRPTDTQYF. The CDR3 nucleotides are TGCAGCGTTGCGGCTAGCAGGCCCACAGATACGCAGTATTTT.